The entry below gives a single T cell receptor (beta chain) sequence along with its context. Its specificity is unknown. Genomic DNA from each subset was divided evenly over several immunoSEQ plates. Repertoires were generated with immunoSEQ multiplex PCR, while TCRdb's copy carries only in-frame clones and drops some. The data show 500,000 to 700,000 clones, approximately 95% seen once. Naive CD8 cells lacked CD45RO, underwent positive selection for CCR7 and left out terminally differentiated effector memory CD45RA+ cells. Healthy HIV-negative adults with no recent acute infections or vaccinations were recruited as donors. V gave up 2 bases and J gave up 0 bases, with 6 bases separating them. CDR1 is SGHNT, CDR2 YYREEE, per germline (reference sequence). CDR3 length: 13 residues. The source of the sample is a study of shared clonotypes between healthy human individuals. General study results and limits: A limitation of the genetic and exposure-history diversity represented arose from few donors. Rarefaction revealed incomplete sorted-subset sequencing despite large depth.

Material for sequencing was naive CD8+ T cells sorted from blood. V and J are TRBV5-4 and TRBJ2-7; D gene ambiguous. The clonotype comes from a woman aged 25 to 45 in good health. This CDR3 is CASSFGDSYEQYF. For the CDR3, the DNA is TGTGCCAGCAGCTTTGGGGACTCCTACGAGCAGTACTTC.